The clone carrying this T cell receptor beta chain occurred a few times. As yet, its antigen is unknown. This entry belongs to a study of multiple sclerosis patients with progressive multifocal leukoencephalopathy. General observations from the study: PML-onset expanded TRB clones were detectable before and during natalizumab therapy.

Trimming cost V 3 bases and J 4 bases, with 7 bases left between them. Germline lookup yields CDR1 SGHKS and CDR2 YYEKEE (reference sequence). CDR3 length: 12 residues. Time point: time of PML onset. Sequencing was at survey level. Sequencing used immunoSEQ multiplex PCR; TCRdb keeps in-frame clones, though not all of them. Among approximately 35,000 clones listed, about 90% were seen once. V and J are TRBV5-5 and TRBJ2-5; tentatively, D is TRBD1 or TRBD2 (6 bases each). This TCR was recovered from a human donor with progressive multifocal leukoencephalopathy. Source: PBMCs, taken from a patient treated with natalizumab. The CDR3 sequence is CASSWGAETQYF. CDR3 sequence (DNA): TGTGCCAGCAGCTGGGGGGCAGAGACCCAGTACTTC.